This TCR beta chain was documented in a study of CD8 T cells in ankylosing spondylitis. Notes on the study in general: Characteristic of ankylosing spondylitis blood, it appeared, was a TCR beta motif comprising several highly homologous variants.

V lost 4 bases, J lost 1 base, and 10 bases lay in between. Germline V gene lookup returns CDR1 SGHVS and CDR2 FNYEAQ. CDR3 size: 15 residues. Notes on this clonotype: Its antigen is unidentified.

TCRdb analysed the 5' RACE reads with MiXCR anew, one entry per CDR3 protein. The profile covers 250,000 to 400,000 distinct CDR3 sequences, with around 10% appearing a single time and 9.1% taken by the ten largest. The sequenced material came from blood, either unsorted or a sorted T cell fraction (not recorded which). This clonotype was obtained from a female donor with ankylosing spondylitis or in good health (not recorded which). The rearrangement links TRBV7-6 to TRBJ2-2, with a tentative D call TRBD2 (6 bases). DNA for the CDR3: TGTGCCAGCAGCTGGGGACTTCTGAACACCGGGGAGCTGTTTTTT. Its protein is CASSWGLLNTGELFF.